One T cell receptor (beta chain) is described in this entry. Original data processing: Nucleated cell counts were estimated from reference gene primer amplification. TCRdb's copy holds only in-frame clones and misses some; the assay was immunoSEQ multiplex PCR. That table gives V, J and clone size, and the DNA gave D and trimming. This table has roughly 310,000 clones, under 90% appearing once. This entry is derived from a study of blood T cell repertoires in COVID-19. The V gene's germline CDR1 is LNHDA and CDR2 SQIVND (reference sequence). The CDR3 is 16 residues long. V was pared by 1 base and J by 8 bases, with 20 bases between.

The TCR comes from a young woman with COVID-19, enrolled during active disease. What was sequenced was peripheral blood. The gene calls are TRBV19 and TRBJ1-1; D remains unclear. The CDR3 sequence is CASSIAVEEIPPEAFF. The CDR3 region has the DNA TGTGCCAGTAGTATAGCGGTAGAGGAGATTCCTCCAGAAGCTTTCTTT.